Shown below are 23 T cell receptor beta chains from a single sample sequenced in a study of shared clonotypes between healthy human individuals. TCRdb's table, derived via immunoSEQ multiplex PCR, lists solely in-frame clones and lacks some. The sample has more than 550,000 clones, approximately 77% seen once. Sequencing was performed on memory CD4+ T cells sorted from blood. The sample's subset: CD45RA-negative fraction. These receptors originate from a woman aged 25 to 39 in good health.

The rearrangement uses TRBV19 and TRBJ2-3; 8 bases are a match to TRBD1. V was clipped by 6 bases and J by 4 bases; unmatched bases: 9. CDR3 length: 15 amino acids. CDR1 is LNHDA, CDR2 SQIVND, per germline (reference sequence). CDR3 residues: CASSGQGRVADTQYF. CDR3 sequence (DNA): TGTGCCAGTAGCGGACAGGGTAGGGTCGCAGATACGCAGTATTTT.

This rearrangement joins TRBV19 to TRBJ2-5, with D perhaps matching TRBD1 (6 bases). Germline loops: CDR1 LNHDA, CDR2 SQIVND (reference sequence). The CDR3 consists of 13 residues. The ends were cut back, 9 bases at V and 3 bases at J, with 14 bases in the middle. This CDR3 is CASSANREETQYF. In DNA form, the CDR3 reads TGTGCCAGCAGCGCTAACAGGGAAGAGACCCAGTACTTC. The whole variable domain, remainder taken from reference TRBV19 and TRBJ2-5, is DGGITQSPKYLFRKEGQNVTLSCEQNLNHDAMYWYRQDPGQGLRLIYYSQIVNDFQKGDIAEGYSVSREKKESFPLTVTSAQKNPTAFYLCASSANREETQYFGPGTRLLVL.

V usage is TRBV11-2 and J usage is TRBJ2-2, with TRBD1 identical over 7 bases. The ends lost 4 bases at V and 6 bases at J; junction bases unmatched: 5. Germline assignment: CDR1 SGHAT and CDR2 FQNNGV. This CDR3 region has 14 residues. This CDR3 reads CASSSLQGPGELFF. The CDR3, as DNA: TGTGCCAGCAGCTCACTACAGGGGCCCGGGGAGCTGTTTTTT.

Written as DNA, the CDR3 is TGTGCCAGCAGTGAAAGCGGGAGGGCCAGTGAGCAGTTCTTC. As protein: CASSESGRASEQFF. This chain links TRBV6-4 with TRBJ2-1, with 10 bases matching TRBD2. V lost 3 bases and J lost 9; bases outside the gene matches: 5. Germline CDR1 reads MRHNA; CDR2 reads SNTAGT. CDR3 length: 14 amino acids.

The rearrangement joins TRBV23-1 to TRBJ2-7; the D is unclear. TRBV23-1 is sorted into the ORF group, with uncertain function. This CDR3 is 13 amino acids long. Trimming removed 2 bases from V and 2 bases from J, with 7 bases in between. The CDR3 loop is CASSQPRPYEQYF. CDR3 coding DNA: TGCGCCAGCAGTCAACCCAGGCCCTACGAGCAGTACTTC.

The chain couples TRBV5-1 to TRBJ2-1, with a possible D match to TRBD1 (5 bases). The CDR3 length is 13 residues. Germline CDR1 reads SGHRS; CDR2 reads YFSETQ. Deletions cut 7 bases from V and 6 bases from J, with 14 bases between. In nucleotides, the CDR3 is TGCGCCAGCGGACACACTTTAACCAATGAGCAGTTCTTC. It yields the protein CASGHTLTNEQFF.

The chain has TRBV4-1 and TRBJ2-7; 8 bases match TRBD1. This CDR3 region has 16 residues. The V and J ends lost 4 bases and 1 base, in that order; junction bases with no gene match: 9. Germline CDR1 and CDR2: MGHRA and YSYEKL. CDR3 bases: TGCGCCAGCAGCCGACGGCCGGGACAGGAATCCTACGAGCAGTACTTC. Amino acids: CASSRRPGQESYEQYF.

Written as DNA, the CDR3 is TGCGCCAGCAGCCAAGGCATCGCTCATGAGCAGTTCTTC. Translation: CASSQGIAHEQFF. The genes are TRBV4-1 and TRBJ2-1, with no clear D. The length of the CDR3 is 13 residues. The germline V gene encodes CDR1 MGHRA and CDR2 YSYEKL. With 1 base removed from V and 8 bases from J, the gap between germline ends came to 9 bases.

This rearrangement joins TRBV28 to TRBJ2-3; D is perhaps TRBD1 (6 bases). V shed 3 bases and J shed 8 bases, with 9 bases lying between them. The CDR3 is 12 residues long. CDR1 is MDHEN and CDR2 is SYDVKM in the germline V gene. The CDR3 DNA reads as TGTGCCAGCAGTTTTCTACAGGGTACGCAGTATTTT. Translation: CASSFLQGTQYF.

The rearrangement links TRBV5-1 to TRBJ2-5; D is unclear. Germline V gives CDR1 SGHRS, CDR2 YFSETQ. The V end was cut by 7 bases, the J end by 6 bases, with 13 bases between. This CDR3 contains 12 residues. CDR3 DNA: TGCGCCAGCCGGTACGATGTGAAGACCCAGTACTTC. This translates into CASRYDVKTQYF.

The V and J genes are TRBV30 and TRBJ2-1, with D possibly being TRBD2 (6 bases). Germline-derived CDR1 and CDR2 are GTSNPN and SVGIG (reference sequence). CDR3 length: 14 residues. Trimming took 2 bases from V and 1 from J, leaving 9 bases between them. The CDR3 DNA reads as TGTGCCTGGAGTCGGGAGTTTTCCTACAATGAGCAGTTCTTC. Its protein product is CAWSREFSYNEQFF.

This chain uses TRBV11-1 with TRBJ2-7, with D hard to call. The CDR3 totals 11 residues. V shed 8 bases and J shed 2 bases, with 7 bases lying between them. The germline CDR1 and CDR2 sequences are SGHAT and FQDESV (reference sequence). DNA of the CDR3: TGTGCCAGCGGTGACCCCTACGAGCAGTACTTC. Translated: CASGDPYEQYF.

The rearrangement uses TRBV28 and TRBJ2-1, with TRBD2 matching over 12 bases. This CDR3 is 15 amino acids long. CDR1 and CDR2 from the germline V gene are MDHEN and SYDVKM. The ends lost 5 bases at V and 4 bases at J; junction bases unmatched: 3. CDR3 coding DNA: TGTGCCAGCAGTCAACTAGCGGGAGGATACAATGAGCAGTTCTTC. Residues: CASSQLAGGYNEQFF.

The chain combines TRBV23-1 with TRBJ2-5, with a weak D call TRBD2 (6 bases). TRBV23-1 is flagged as an ORF with uncertain function. Trimming removed 6 bases from V and 1 base from J, with 15 bases in between. This CDR3 contains 15 residues. In DNA form, the CDR3 reads TGCGCCAGCAGACATGTGGGACTTCCCCAAGAGACCCAGTACTTC. Translation gives CASRHVGLPQETQYF.

This chain uses TRBV6-6 with TRBJ2-7, with D perhaps TRBD1 (6 bases). The germline V and J ends were trimmed by 7 bases and 6 bases, with 25 bases remaining between them. Germline values: CDR1 MNHNY, CDR2 SVGAGI (reference sequence). This CDR3 has 16 residues. The CDR3 protein is CASTNGLTGRGFEQYF. The DNA for the CDR3 is TGTGCCAGCACCAACGGCCTGACAGGCCGCGGGTTCGAGCAGTACTTC.

This clone occurred a few times. The chain is built from TRBV5-1 and TRBJ2-1; 8 nucleotides match TRBD1. The CDR3 has 15 residues. With V trimmed by 0 bases and J by 7 bases, 6 bases remained unmatched. Germline values: CDR1 SGHRS, CDR2 YFSETQ. The CDR3 spells CASSLGTGFGNEQFF. CDR3 sequence (DNA): TGCGCCAGCAGCTTGGGGACAGGGTTCGGAAATGAGCAGTTCTTC.

This CDR3 reads CASSTGSGRLSYEQYF. The CDR3 DNA follows: TGTGCCAGCAGTACCGGGAGCGGGAGGCTTTCCTACGAGCAGTACTTC. The chain links TRBV2 to TRBJ2-7, with TRBD2 identical over 9 bases. Losses at the gene ends were 5 bases for V and 1 base for J; bases not matched to a gene: 9. CDR1 SNHLY and CDR2 FYNNEI come from the germline V gene. The CDR3 spans 16 residues.

The J gene is TRBJ1-2, the V gene TRBV19; 8 nucleotides line up with TRBD1. The trim removed 7 bases at V and 8 bases at J, leaving 12 bases unmatched. This CDR3 spans 14 amino acids. Germline V CDR1 and CDR2: LNHDA, SQIVND (reference sequence). The CDR3 loop is CASTYLVGTGGYTF. The CDR3 DNA follows: TGTGCCAGTACTTATTTGGTGGGGACAGGCGGCTACACCTTC.

The V call is TRBV28, the J call TRBJ2-7; 9 bases are shared with TRBD1. From germline, CDR1 is MDHEN and CDR2 SYDVKM. Germline trimming cut 5 bases from V and 3 bases from J; bases unmatched to any gene: 11. CDR3 size: 16 residues. The CDR3 DNA reads as TGTGCCAGCAGTCCTAGTACCGGGACAGGGAACTACGAGCAGTACTTC. It encodes CASSPSTGTGNYEQYF. Combining the CDR3 with reference TRBV28 and TRBJ2-7 gives the whole variable domain DVKVTQSSRYLVKRTGEKVFLECVQDMDHENMFWYRQDPGLGLRLIYFSYDVKMKEKGDIPEGYSVSREKKERFSLILESASTNQTSMYLCASSPSTGTGNYEQYFGPGTRLTVT.

This clone was seen a few times. V and J are TRBV7-9 and TRBJ2-1, with 8 positions matching TRBD1. CDR1 SEHNR and CDR2 FQNEAQ come from the germline V gene (reference sequence). V dropped 5 bases and J dropped 5; count of bases not matched to a gene: 8. The CDR3 is 15 amino acids. In DNA, the CDR3 is TGTGCCAGCAGCCCCCGCGGGACAGGTCACAATGAGCAGTTCTTC. Its protein product is CASSPRGTGHNEQFF.

This clone was found once. The chain joins TRBV21-1 to TRBJ1-5. TRBV21-1 is flagged as a pseudogene. This CDR3 is 18 amino acids long. The CDR3 region is CASSPTMMGGESNQPQHF. The CDR3, as DNA: TGTGCCAGCAGCCCGACCATGATGGGGGGCGAGAGCAATCAGCCCCAGCATTTT.

There are a few counts of this clone. The chain is built from TRBV2 and TRBJ2-7; D remains ambiguous. CDR1 is SNHLY, CDR2 FYNNEI, per germline. CDR3 length equals 14 residues. With 2 bases removed from V and 0 bases from J, the gap between germline ends came to 8 bases. CDR3 loop: CASSETVHSYEQYF. The CDR3 DNA is TGTGCCAGCAGTGAAACGGTCCACTCCTACGAGCAGTACTTC.

The chain recombines TRBV7-2 with TRBJ2-7; D call uncertain. The CDR3 has 13 residues. Looked up from germline, CDR1 is SGHTA and CDR2 is FQGNSA. Trimming removed 1 base from V and 0 bases from J, with 4 bases in between. CDR3 residues: CASSLVASYEQYF. In nucleotides, the CDR3 is TGTGCCAGCAGCTTAGTCGCCTCCTACGAGCAGTACTTC.